This entry lists 10 T cell receptor beta chains sequenced from one sample in a study of cytomegalovirus exposure and HLA in healthy donors. Amplification used 60 Vbeta primers and 13 Jbeta primers. Using immunoSEQ multiplex PCR, the repertoire was profiled, and TCRdb retains in-frame clones only, with some absent. The sample shows 150,000 to 200,000 clones, just over 75% of them seen only once. The sample taken for sequencing was PBMCs. These receptors were collected from a woman in her forties in good health and CMV-seronegative.

The gene calls are TRBV6-1 and TRBJ1-1; tentatively, D is TRBD1 (5 bases). V lost 4 bases and J lost 7, with 19 bases in between. Per germline, CDR1 MNHNS and CDR2 SASEGT. The CDR3 loop spans 15 amino acids. This chain's CDR3 is CASSGEPEWGGEAFF. Here the CDR3 DNA reads TGTGCCAGCAGTGGGGAGCCGGAGTGGGGGGGTGAAGCTTTCTTT.

DNA for the CDR3: TGTGCCACGGGACTAGCGGGAGTAGGGGATACGCAGTATTTT. Amino acid sequence: CATGLAGVGDTQYF. The V call is TRBV5-4, the J call TRBJ2-3; TRBD2 matches 14 bases. Germline V gene sequence: CDR1 SGHNT, CDR2 YYREEE (reference sequence). The V segment lost 9 bases and the J segment 6 bases; nucleotides outside the gene matches: 6. CDR3 length: 14 residues.

In its sample, this clone was seen once. The chain couples TRBV7-8 to TRBJ1-5; TRBD1 matches at 8 bases. CDR1 and CDR2 (germline): SGHVS, FQNEAQ. Trimming removed 5 bases from V and 6 bases from J; junction bases left unmatched: 9. The CDR3 is 15 amino acids. The DNA of the CDR3 is TGTGCCAGCAGCCTCGACAGGGGCGGGAGTCAGCCCCAGCATTTT. It codes for CASSLDRGGSQPQHF.

The CDR3, as DNA: TGCAGCCTCTGGGACTCAGCGATGGATGAGCAGTTCTTC. Amino acid sequence: CSLWDSAMDEQFF. The chain couples TRBV29-1 to TRBJ2-1; possibly TRBD2 for D (6 bases). The CDR3 runs to 13 residues. Germline values: CDR1 SQVTM, CDR2 ANQGSEA. V gave up 8 bases and J gave up 8 bases, with 19 bases separating them.

The rearrangement links TRBV6-1 to TRBJ2-3; no reliable D call. This CDR3 is built from 13 residues. Trimming cost V 7 bases and J 0 bases, with 8 bases left between them. Germline lookup yields CDR1 MNHNS and CDR2 SASEGT. DNA of the CDR3: TGTGCCAGCACGGTTCTTAGCACAGATACGCAGTATTTT. It codes for CASTVLSTDTQYF.

This clone was found a few times. The V call is TRBV2, the J call TRBJ1-4; no clear D gene. The V gene's germline CDR1 is SNHLY and CDR2 FYNNEI. V was cut by 4 bases and J by 7 bases, with 16 bases left in between. The CDR3 is made up of 15 amino acids. Written as DNA, the CDR3 is TGTGCCAGCAGTGGCGGCGGGGTAACGGGTGAAAAACTGTTTTTT. This codes for CASSGGGVTGEKLFF.

The chain employs TRBV18 and TRBJ2-7; tentative D call: TRBD1 (6 bases). The CDR3 has 15 amino acids. CDR1 is KGHSH, CDR2 LQKENI, per germline. V was cut by 3 bases and J by 4 bases, with 16 bases left in between. This chain's CDR3 is CASSPLSGASYEQYF. CDR3 nucleotides: TGTGCCAGCTCACCGCTATCAGGGGCTTCTTACGAGCAGTACTTC.

The rearrangement joins TRBV28 to TRBJ1-1, with 8 bases fitting TRBD1. V lost 8 bases to trimming and J lost 0 bases; unmatched junction nucleotides: 5. The germline CDR1 and CDR2 sequences are MDHEN and SYDVKM. The CDR3 sequence is 14 residues long. CDR3 bases: TGTGCCAGCGGCCGGACAGGGATGAACACTGAAGCTTTCTTT. Amino acid sequence: CASGRTGMNTEAFF.

The table lists this clone with a count of one. The V gene is TRBV30, the J gene TRBJ2-6; 11 nucleotides match TRBD1. CDR3 length: 17 amino acids. Germline trimming cut 8 bases from V and 3 bases from J; bases unmatched to any gene: 12. Germline-derived CDR1 and CDR2 are GTSNPN and SVGIG (reference sequence). The chain's CDR3 is CARWTGGSLGGANVLTF. The CDR3 nucleotides are TGTGCCCGATGGACAGGGGGCTCGTTGGGTGGGGCCAACGTCCTGACTTTC.

The chain joins TRBV29-1 to TRBJ1-2; TRBD1 matches at 7 bases. CDR1 and CDR2 (germline): SQVTM, ANQGSEA. CDR3 length equals 15 residues. The J segment lost 0 bases and the V segment lost 6 bases, leaving 10 bases of the junction unmatched. CDR3 nucleotide sequence: TGCAGCGTCTCGCTCCTTCAGGGGGCTAACTATGGCTACACCTTC. Protein product: CSVSLLQGANYGYTF. Together with reference TRBV29-1 and TRBJ1-2, the CDR3 gives the full variable domain: SAVISQKPSRDICQRGTSLTIQCQVDSQVTMMFWYRQQPGQSLTLIATANQGSEATYESGFVIDKFPISRPNLTFSTLTVSNMSPEDSSIYLCSVSLLQGANYGYTFGSGTRLTVV.